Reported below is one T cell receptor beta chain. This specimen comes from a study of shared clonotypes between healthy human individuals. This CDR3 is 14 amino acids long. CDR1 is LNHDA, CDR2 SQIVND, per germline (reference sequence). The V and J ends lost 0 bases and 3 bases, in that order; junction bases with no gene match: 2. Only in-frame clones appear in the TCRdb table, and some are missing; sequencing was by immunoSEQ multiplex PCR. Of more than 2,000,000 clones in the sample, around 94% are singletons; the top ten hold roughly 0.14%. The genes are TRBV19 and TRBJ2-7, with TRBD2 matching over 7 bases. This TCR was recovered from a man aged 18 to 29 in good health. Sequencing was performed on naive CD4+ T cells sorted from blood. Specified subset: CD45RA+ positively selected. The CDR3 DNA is TGTGCCAGTAGTATAGAGGGCGGGAGCTACGAGCAGTACTTC. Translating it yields CASSIEGGSYEQYF.